Below, 30 T cell receptor beta chains from the same sample are listed, as sequenced in a study of a mutant IDH1 vaccine in newly diagnosed glioma. No cognate antigen is known for these TCRs. Stated time point: week 5, during vaccination. Every vaccine dose comprised 300 ug of mutant IDH1 20-mer peptide plus topical imiquimod. Produced via immunoSEQ multiplex PCR; TCRdb's table is partial and in-frame only. The top ten hold about 2.4% of the sample, which has about 40,000 clones, more than 85% seen once. This specimen was PBMCs, taken from a glioma patient whose treatment included an IDH1 peptide vaccine. Receptors were obtained from a man aged 45 to 65 with glioma.

V usage is TRBV7-8 and J usage is TRBJ2-5, with a possible D match to TRBD1 (5 bases). The CDR3 loop spans 12 amino acids. CDR1 and CDR2 (germline): SGHVS, FQNEAQ. The V end lost 6 bases, the J end lost 5 bases, and 10 bases lay between the germline ends. The CDR3 spells CASSRSGETQYF. The CDR3 region has the DNA TGTGCCAGCAGTAGATCAGGGGAGACCCAGTACTTC.

The J gene is TRBJ1-1, the V gene TRBV6-4; a possible D gene is TRBD1 (5 bases). This CDR3 contains 14 residues. V was shortened by 2 bases and J by 4 bases, with 11 bases between the two germline ends. In germline, CDR1 is MRHNA, CDR2 SNTAGT. The CDR3 DNA reads TGTGCCAGCAGTGACGGGGGTGACAGCACTGAAGCTTTCTTT. This gives the protein CASSDGGDSTEAFF.

The rearrangement links TRBV7-9 to TRBJ2-1; D unclear. This CDR3 spans 11 amino acids. The ends were cut back, 1 base at V and 10 bases at J, with 5 bases in the middle. CDR1 SEHNR and CDR2 FQNEAQ come from the germline V gene (reference sequence). The CDR3 here is CASSLGSEQFF. The CDR3 DNA reads as TGTGCCAGCAGCTTAGGGTCAGAGCAGTTCTTC.

This clone has a single count. The V call is TRBV12-5, the J call TRBJ1-5, with D uncertain. This CDR3 comprises 13 residues. CDR1 and CDR2 (germline): LGHNT, FRNRAP. Trimming left V 8 bases short and J 2 bases short, with 10 bases between. Written as DNA, the CDR3 is TGTGCTAGTTCCCAAGGCGGCAATCAGCCCCAGCATTTT. The encoded protein is CASSQGGNQPQHF.

This rearrangement joins TRBV29-1 to TRBJ1-2, with 8 bases that match TRBD1. Losses at the gene ends were 5 bases for V and 3 bases for J; bases not matched to a gene: 5. Germline lookup yields CDR1 SQVTM and CDR2 ANQGSEA. The CDR3 is made up of 13 amino acids. The CDR3 nucleotides read TGCAGCGTTCAGGACAGGGATGACTATGGCTACACCTTC. Protein: CSVQDRDDYGYTF.

This rearrangement joins TRBV2 to TRBJ2-1, with 9 nucleotides matching TRBD1. Germline CDR1 SNHLY, CDR2 FYNNEI. The CDR3 has 13 amino acids. In DNA form, the CDR3 reads TGTGCTACCGGGACAGGGACCTACAATGAGCAGTTCTTC. Protein: CATGTGTYNEQFF.

V usage is TRBV6-4 and J usage is TRBJ1-3, with D unresolved. The CDR3 runs 16 residues. Germline CDR1 and CDR2: MRHNA and SNTAGT. V was pared by 6 bases and J by 4 bases, with 19 bases between. The CDR3: CASRPRNVLRGNTIYF. For the CDR3, the DNA is TGTGCCAGCAGGCCTCGAAATGTCCTCCGGGGAAACACCATATATTTT.

This rearrangement joins TRBV6-1 to TRBJ2-1; tentatively, D is TRBD2 (5 bases). Germline values: CDR1 MNHNS, CDR2 SASEGT. There are 15 residues in the CDR3. V was pared by 3 bases and J by 8 bases, with 17 bases between. The CDR3 nucleotides are TGTGCCAGCAGTGAGGCCCCGGGCCGCGGGTATGAGCAGTTCTTC. This gives the protein CASSEAPGRGYEQFF.

This clone was observed once. One junction end does not reproduce the germline sequence, and a read error may be involved. CDR3 region: CASSEGGMDDYGYTF. As DNA, the CDR3 is TGTGCCAGCAGCGAAGGAGGGATGGACGACTATGGCTACACCTTC. The V and J genes are TRBV6-1 and TRBJ1-2, with D unclear. The CDR3 contains 15 residues. Germline CDR1 is MNHNS and CDR2 is SASEGT.

The chain links TRBV5-6 to TRBJ2-5; possibly TRBD1 for D (6 bases). V gave up 4 bases and J gave up 2 bases, with 9 bases separating them. Per germline, CDR1 SGHDT and CDR2 YYEEEE. CDR3 length: 13 residues. The CDR3 reads CASSPTGQETQYF. CDR3 sequence (DNA): TGTGCCAGCAGCCCGACAGGTCAAGAGACCCAGTACTTC.

V and J are TRBV27 and TRBJ1-5, with 7 positions matching TRBD1. The CDR3 runs 15 residues. After removal of 2 bases from V and 1 base from J, the junction contained 2 bases not matched to a gene. From germline, CDR1 is MNHEY and CDR2 SMNVEV (reference sequence). The CDR3 protein is CASSLTDRSNQPQHF. The CDR3 DNA reads as TGTGCCAGCAGTTTAACGGACAGGAGCAATCAGCCCCAGCATTTT.

This chain uses TRBV5-1 with TRBJ2-7, with 7 bases identical to TRBD2. In germline, CDR1 is SGHRS, CDR2 YFSETQ. V lost 0 bases to trimming and J lost 2 bases; unmatched junction nucleotides: 5. CDR3 length: 15 amino acids. CDR3 in amino acids: CASSLESGAAYEQYF. The CDR3 bases are TGCGCCAGCAGCTTGGAGAGCGGGGCAGCCTACGAGCAGTACTTC.

The gene calls are TRBV10-3 and TRBJ2-7, with D perhaps matching TRBD2 (5 bases). CDR3 length: 12 residues. Trimming shortened V by 8 bases and J by 6 bases, and 14 bases separated the two germline ends. CDR1 and CDR2 (germline): ENHRY, SYGVKD. CDR3 bases: TGTGCCATCTCGTCCCGGGAAGGCGAGCAGTACTTC. Translated: CAISSREGEQYF.

The chain is built from TRBV10-1 and TRBJ1-1; 8 bases map to TRBD1. Trimming took 5 bases from V and 7 from J; bases not matched to a gene: 6. The CDR3 totals 13 residues. Germline values: CDR1 WNHNN, CDR2 SYGVQD (reference sequence). The DNA for the CDR3 is TGCGCCAGCAGTTACAGGGGGGCCCGTGAAGCTTTCTTT. Protein sequence: CASSYRGAREAFF.

V gene TRBV5-4 combines with J gene TRBJ2-7; D call uncertain. The CDR3 covers 14 residues. Germline V CDR1 and CDR2: SGHNT, YYREEE (reference sequence). Trimming took 4 bases from V and 3 from J, leaving 14 bases between them. The chain's CDR3 is CASSPSFNNYEQYF. The CDR3 coding sequence is TGTGCCAGCAGCCCCAGTTTTAATAACTACGAGCAGTACTTC.

The V gene is TRBV28, the J gene TRBJ2-7; TRBD1 matches at 9 bases. This CDR3 region has 15 residues. Looked up from germline, CDR1 is MDHEN and CDR2 is SYDVKM. Trimming removed 6 bases from V and 1 base from J; junction bases left unmatched: 7. The DNA of the CDR3 is TGTGCCAGCAGGTGGACGGGACAGGGATCCTACGAGCAGTACTTC. This sequence encodes CASRWTGQGSYEQYF.

V usage is TRBV7-8 and J usage is TRBJ2-5, with D possibly matching TRBD1 (6 bases). Germline V gene sequence: CDR1 SGHVS, CDR2 FQNEAQ. Trimming removed 7 bases at V and 5 bases at J, with 17 bases between. The CDR3 spans 14 residues. CDR3 nucleotides: TGTGCCAGCACGAATAGGGGGATCGGGGAGACCCAGTACTTC. This translates into CASTNRGIGETQYF.

The chain employs TRBV7-9 and TRBJ2-7; D not certain. This CDR3 is 14 amino acids long. CDR1 is SEHNR, CDR2 FQNEAQ, per germline (reference sequence). V lost 1 base, J lost 2 bases, and 9 bases lay in between. The CDR3 here is CASSLDDGAYEQYF. The CDR3 DNA follows: TGTGCCAGCAGCTTAGACGACGGAGCCTACGAGCAGTACTTC.

The table lists this clone with a count of one. The chain is built from TRBV5-4 and TRBJ2-7; 9 nucleotides align to TRBD2. The CDR3 runs 15 residues. Germline values: CDR1 SGHNT, CDR2 YYREEE (reference sequence). With V trimmed by 3 bases and J by 6 bases, 10 bases remained unmatched. CDR3 loop: CASSWWGGGAAEQYF. CDR3 DNA: TGTGCCAGCAGCTGGTGGGGCGGGGGGGCGGCCGAGCAGTACTTC.

The chain combines TRBV19 with TRBJ2-3; D gene ambiguous. CDR3 length equals 13 residues. V was pared by 4 bases and J by 6 bases, with 11 bases between. Germline-derived CDR1 and CDR2 are LNHDA and SQIVND (reference sequence). The CDR3 loop is CASSSDIGDTQYF. The CDR3 DNA reads TGTGCCAGTAGTAGCGATATAGGGGATACGCAGTATTTT.

The chain is built from TRBV7-9 and TRBJ2-1; D gene unclear. Germline-derived CDR1 and CDR2 are SEHNR and FQNEAQ (reference sequence). This CDR3 has 15 amino acids. The germline V and J ends were trimmed by 3 bases and 0 bases, with 9 bases remaining between them. The DNA of the CDR3 is TGTGCCAGCAGCTTGACCCGGAGCTCCTACAATGAGCAGTTCTTC. It encodes CASSLTRSSYNEQFF.

The table lists this clone with a count of one. The rearrangement links TRBV19 to TRBJ2-7; perhaps TRBD2 as D (5 bases). V was pared by 5 bases and J by 6 bases, with 14 bases between. Per germline, CDR1 LNHDA and CDR2 SQIVND (reference sequence). The length of the CDR3 is 13 residues. CDR3 nucleotide sequence: TGTGCCAGTAGTGGGTTGGGGAGAAGCGAGCAGTACTTC. Its translation: CASSGLGRSEQYF.

This chain uses TRBV5-1 with TRBJ1-1; possible D gene TRBD1, 5 bases. Germline V gives CDR1 SGHRS, CDR2 YFSETQ. The CDR3 extends over 15 amino acids. The V end was cut by 0 bases, the J end by 5 bases, with 14 bases between. CDR3 loop: CASSLGAVGHTEAFF. CDR3 sequence (DNA): TGCGCCAGCAGCTTGGGGGCAGTGGGGCATACTGAAGCTTTCTTT.

The chain joins TRBV27 to TRBJ2-7, with TRBD1 matching 7 bases. The germline CDR1 and CDR2 sequences are MNHEY and SMNVEV (reference sequence). With 5 bases clipped from V and 2 bases from J, the junction kept 18 bases outside the gene matches. The CDR3 is 18 residues long. In DNA form, the CDR3 reads TGTGCCAGCAGTGCTCGGGACAGTGGGGGTCAGGGGGCCTACGAGCAGTACTTC. This encodes CASSARDSGGQGAYEQYF.

The V and J genes are TRBV25-1 and TRBJ2-3; 8 nucleotides align to TRBD2. The V segment lost 6 bases and the J segment 2 bases; nucleotides outside the gene matches: 10. This CDR3 spans 16 amino acids. Germline V gene sequence: CDR1 MGHDK, CDR2 SYGVNS. DNA of the CDR3: TGTGCCAGCAGCGCCCGGGGGGGTGGGGCCACAGATACGCAGTATTTT. This codes for CASSARGGGATDTQYF.

This clone was recorded once. The rearrangement joins TRBV6-6 to TRBJ2-5; 7 bases map to TRBD2. Germline V gene lookup returns CDR1 MNHNY and CDR2 SVGAGI (reference sequence). V gave up 0 bases and J gave up 7 bases; unmatched junction bases: 5. This CDR3 spans 14 amino acids. DNA for the CDR3: TGTGCCAGCAGTTACTCGCCCAGGGAGGGGACCCAGTACTTC. Its translation: CASSYSPREGTQYF.

The chain uses TRBV25-1 and TRBJ1-1; 8 bases map to TRBD1. Germline V lookup: CDR1 MGHDK, CDR2 SYGVNS. The V and J ends lost 4 bases and 0 bases, in that order; junction bases with no gene match: 4. The length of the CDR3 is 15 residues. This chain's CDR3 is CASSATGVMNTEAFF. CDR3 sequence (DNA): TGTGCCAGCAGTGCGACAGGGGTTATGAACACTGAAGCTTTCTTT.

The rearrangement uses TRBV4-3 and TRBJ2-7, with 14 bases lining up with TRBD2. Germline CDR1 and CDR2: LGHNA and YSLEER. After removal of 1 base from V and 0 bases from J, the junction contained 5 bases not matched to a gene. There are 18 residues in the CDR3. CDR3 nucleotide sequence: TGCGCCAGCAGCCAAGTAGGGACTAGCGGGGGAACCTCCTACGAGCAGTACTTC. The encoded protein is CASSQVGTSGGTSYEQYF.

This clone showed up just a few times. The genes are TRBV19 and TRBJ1-5; a possible D gene is TRBD1 (6 bases). In germline, CDR1 is LNHDA, CDR2 SQIVND (reference sequence). This CDR3 has 13 amino acids. V was cut by 4 bases and J by 4 bases, with 8 bases left in between. The CDR3: CASSTGQNQPQHF. DNA of the CDR3: TGTGCCAGTAGTACCGGACAGAATCAGCCCCAGCATTTT.

The chain links TRBV14 to TRBJ1-1; weak D call: TRBD1 (6 bases). The V end was cut by 0 bases, the J end by 4 bases, with 18 bases between. CDR3 length: 17 amino acids. Germline V gene lookup returns CDR1 SGHDN and CDR2 FVKESK. CDR3 loop: CASSQDWGTGPSTEAFF. The CDR3 nucleotides read TGTGCCAGCAGCCAAGATTGGGGCACAGGGCCGAGCACTGAAGCTTTCTTT.